The subject of this entry is one TCR beta chain. The antigen is unknown. Only healthy Caucasians were included as donors. This specimen belongs to a study of identical twins. General study points: Recombination models fit unrelated individuals' TCR alpha sharing but underestimated twins'.

One entry per CDR3 protein results from TCRdb running MiXCR on the 5' RACE reads. Here the sample spans about 530,000 distinct CDR3 sequences, about 20% being singletons. The CDR3 is 15 residues long. The J segment lost 1 base and the V segment lost 5 bases, leaving 3 bases of the junction unmatched. The V gene's germline CDR1 is SEHNR and CDR2 FQNEAQ (reference sequence). This same sample was also taken into another study, of yellow fever vaccine responses in identical twins. That paper states: Twins' vaccine T cell response reportedly seemed partly convergent, partly personalized.

This clonotype originated in a woman aged 18 to 35 in good health. Input material: CD4+ T cells sorted from blood. V usage is TRBV7-9 and J usage is TRBJ2-1; 9 nucleotides match TRBD2. Here the CDR3 reads CASSGLAGSYNEQFF. The CDR3 coding sequence is TGTGCCAGCAGCGGTCTAGCGGGGTCCTACAATGAGCAGTTCTTC. Full variable domain (rest looked up from reference TRBV7-9 and TRBJ2-1): DTGVSQNPRHKITKRGQNVTFRCDPISEHNRLYWYRQTLGQGPEFLTYFQNEAQLEKSRLLSDRFSAERPKGSFSTLEIQRTEQGDSAMYLCASSGLAGSYNEQFFGPGTRLTVL.